This TCR beta chain is drawn from a study of T cell clonotyping in hematopoietic cell transplantation. Study outcomes and limitations: After transplant, recipient diversity fell while pathologically expanded clonotypes grew through day 180. CD4 and CD8 repertoire contributions could not be separated without sorting. Graft donor and pretransplant recipient Inverse Simpson Index values predicted broader posttransplant TCR diversity.

Profiling relied on immunoSEQ multiplex PCR, and the TCRdb table lists in-frame clones only, not all of them. Among roughly 13,000 clones listed, roughly 92% were seen once. Details on this clone: The target antigen is unknown.

V was clipped by 4 bases and J by 1 base, with 10 bases between them. CDR1 and CDR2 (germline): SGHDN, FVKESK. The CDR3 contains 15 residues. Samples: about 28 days before transplant, then days 30, 100 and 180 after. The genes are TRBV14 and TRBJ2-2; no firm D call. This clonotype was obtained from a female patient in her forties or fifties who had an allogeneic stem cell transplant from an unrelated donor, so the T cells may come from the graft donor. Some clones in this sample may be carry-over from other donors' samples. The material was PBMCs, obtained 100 days after allogeneic stem cell transplant. The CDR3 protein is CASSLLPGNTGELFF. The CDR3 coding sequence is TGTGCCAGCAGCCTACTACCCGGGAACACCGGGGAGCTGTTTTTT.